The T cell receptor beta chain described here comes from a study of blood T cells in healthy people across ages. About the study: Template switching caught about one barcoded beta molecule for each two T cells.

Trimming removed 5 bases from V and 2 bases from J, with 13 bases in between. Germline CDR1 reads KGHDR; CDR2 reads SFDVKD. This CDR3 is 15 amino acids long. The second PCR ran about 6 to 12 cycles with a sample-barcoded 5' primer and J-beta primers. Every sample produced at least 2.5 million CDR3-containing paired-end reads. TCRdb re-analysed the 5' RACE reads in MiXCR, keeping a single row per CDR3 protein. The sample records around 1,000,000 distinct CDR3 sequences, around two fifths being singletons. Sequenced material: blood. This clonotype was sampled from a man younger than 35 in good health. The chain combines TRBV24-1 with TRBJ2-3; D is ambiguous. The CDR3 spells CATSGSHKSTDTQYF. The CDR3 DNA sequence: TGTGCCACCAGTGGATCCCATAAGTCCACAGATACGCAGTATTTT.